This note documents a single T cell receptor (beta chain) sequence. Its antigen remains unidentified. This record comes from a study of cytomegalovirus exposure and HLA in healthy donors. Study conclusions and caveats: According to a later analysis, most TCR beta chains associated with CMV appeared HLA-restricted.

PCR employed 60 Vbeta and 13 Jbeta primers. In the original analysis: Later analysis identified approximately 80 million unique TCR beta chains, roughly 11 million shared. Clones were sequenced by immunoSEQ multiplex PCR, and TCRdb holds only the in-frame ones, with some missing. V and J calls and clone size follow that table, whereas D and trimming were derived from the DNA. Of approximately 180,000 clones listed, over 75% are singletons. V was cut by 5 bases and J by 1 base, with 22 bases left in between. Germline V gene data show CDR1 as MNHEY and CDR2 as SMNVEV (reference sequence). The CDR3 extends over 18 amino acids.

The receptor's source is a girl less than two years old in good health and CMV-seronegative. The sample was PBMCs. The J gene is TRBJ2-3, the V gene TRBV27, with D maybe TRBD2 (6 bases). CDR3 amino acids: CASSPLLRGGPGTDTQYF. The CDR3 DNA sequence: TGTGCCAGCAGTCCCCTTTTACGGGGAGGCCCCGGCACAGATACGCAGTATTTT.